This paragraph covers one T cell receptor beta chain sequence. The target antigen is unknown. Assay: immunoSEQ multiplex PCR; the TCRdb copy retains only in-frame clones and omits some. The table includes about 120,000 clones, over 80% detected once. The source of the sample is a study of T cell responses to AZD1222 COVID-19 vaccine. About the study: Second-dose recipients at about 4 or about 12 weeks were treated as one pooled group. Study results and caveats: At baseline, just a handful of AZD1222 recipients tested seropositive. Spike was spanned by vaccine-associated CD4 TCRs, which were dominant at 160-218 and 743-854. Regions left unmutated in variants are reportedly the target of nearly half of spike-specific TCRs.

This specimen was peripheral blood, taken on day 0 of AZD1222 vaccination. This clonotype originated in an adult in good health.

CDR3 protein: CASSLERGNQPQHF. The CDR3 DNA sequence: TGTGCCAGCAGCTTAGAACGGGGCAATCAGCCCCAGCATTTT. The V call is TRBV7-2, the J call TRBJ1-5; D is unresolved. CDR3 length equals 14 residues. Trimming cost V 1 base and J 2 bases, with 6 bases left between them. CDR1 is SGHTA, CDR2 FQGNSA, per germline. The complete variable domain, with remaining parts taken from reference TRBV7-2 and TRBJ1-5, reads GAGVSQSPSNKVTEKGKDVELRCDPISGHTALYWYRQSLGQGLEFLIYFQGNSAPDKSGLPSDRFSAERTGGSVSTLTIQRTQQEDSAVYLCASSLERGNQPQHFGDGTRLSIL.